Each of the 24 T cell receptor beta chains below was sequenced from the same sample in a study of blood T cell repertoires in COVID-19. Sequenced by immunoSEQ multiplex PCR; TCRdb stores in-frame clones only, minus some. The sample carries approximately 300,000 clones, around 85% recorded once. Sequencing was performed on PBMCs or T cells enriched from blood (not recorded which). These receptor sequences come from a woman aged 25 to 39 who had been exposed to COVID-19.

Remarks on this clone: Here the CDR3 omits its conserved ending phenylalanine or tryptophan, so a read error is the likely source. No DNA is shown, since the ends of the CDR3 on it are uncertain; the CDR3 is the one TCRdb lists. The chain is built from TRBV6-6 and TRBJ2-6; the D call of TRBD2 is as the table states it, not checked on the DNA. Germline V lookup: CDR1 MNHNY, CDR2 SVGAGI (reference sequence). The CDR3 is 10 residues long, ends included. CDR3 sequence: CASRGMTSAN.

This rearrangement joins TRBV7-6 to TRBJ2-1; possible D gene TRBD2, 6 bases. The CDR3 is 13 residues long. In germline, CDR1 is SGHVS, CDR2 FNYEAQ. V was shortened by 2 bases and J by 10 bases, with 12 bases between the two germline ends. CDR3 in DNA: TGTGCCAGCAGCTTAACAGGAGGGGTAGAGCAGTTCTTC. Translating it yields CASSLTGGVEQFF.

The chain carries TRBV9 and TRBJ2-1; 7 bases fit TRBD2. CDR1 is SGDLS, CDR2 YYNGEE, per germline. J lost 0 bases, V lost 2 bases, and 8 bases had no gene match. The CDR3 covers 17 residues. In nucleotides, the CDR3 is TGTGCCAGCAGCGTTACTAGCGATTACAGCTCCTACAATGAGCAGTTCTTC. As protein: CASSVTSDYSSYNEQFF.

This CDR3 reads CASSPRLSGSADTQYF. CDR3 DNA: TGTGCCAGCAGTCCTCGACTTAGCGGGAGCGCAGATACGCAGTATTTT. The gene calls are TRBV28 and TRBJ2-3; 9 bases match TRBD2. Germline lookup yields CDR1 MDHEN and CDR2 SYDVKM. The CDR3 length is 16 residues. Germline trimming cut 5 bases from V and 4 bases from J; bases unmatched to any gene: 10.

This chain connects TRBV9 to TRBJ1-6, with TRBD1 matching 7 bases. The germline V gene has CDR1 SGDLS and CDR2 YYNGEE. The CDR3 has 14 amino acids. The J segment lost 9 bases and the V segment lost 3 bases, leaving 6 bases of the junction unmatched. The CDR3 nucleotides read TGTGCCAGCAGCGGACAGGGCGCGGGTTCACCCCTCCACTTT. Amino acids: CASSGQGAGSPLHF.

The V and J genes are TRBV6-5 and TRBJ2-2; D is unclear. Per the germline V gene, CDR1 is MNHEY and CDR2 is SVGAGI. This CDR3 is 15 amino acids long. V was cut by 0 bases and J by 1 base, with 6 bases left in between. The CDR3 sequence is CASSYSSKNTGELFF. The CDR3 DNA reads TGTGCCAGCAGTTACTCTAGCAAGAACACCGGGGAGCTGTTTTTT.

The chain uses TRBV20-1 and TRBJ2-3; 8 nucleotides agree with TRBD1. Germline V gene data show CDR1 as DFQATT and CDR2 as SNEGSKA (reference sequence). V lost 3 bases and J lost 4; bases outside the gene matches: 9. CDR3 length: 15 residues. CDR3 coding DNA: TGCAGTGCTAGTCCTTCACAGGGGGTTGCAGATACGCAGTATTTT. It specifies CSASPSQGVADTQYF.

The chain recombines TRBV27 with TRBJ2-7; no clear D gene. CDR1 MNHEY and CDR2 SMNVEV come from the germline V gene (reference sequence). Trimming cost V 6 bases and J 5 bases, with 8 bases left between them. The CDR3 is made up of 11 amino acids. The CDR3 region has the DNA TGTGCCAGCAGCCTTGGGCACGAGCAGTACTTC. This sequence encodes CASSLGHEQYF.

CDR3 residues: CASSMGQGTREQYF. The CDR3 nucleotides read TGTGCCAGCAGCATGGGACAGGGGACACGAGAGCAGTACTTC. The chain links TRBV9 to TRBJ2-7, with 10 bases matching TRBD1. V gave up 4 bases and J gave up 7 bases; unmatched junction bases: 8. Germline lookup yields CDR1 SGDLS and CDR2 YYNGEE. The CDR3 has 14 residues.

The chain employs TRBV3-1 (or the pseudogene TRBV3-2) and TRBJ1-5; 12 bases align to TRBD1. Unmatched junction bases numbered 1, after V lost 4 bases and J lost 3 bases. This CDR3 comprises 15 residues. CDR1 is LGHDT and CDR2 is YNNKEL in the germline V gene (reference sequence). As DNA, the CDR3 is TGTGCCAGCAGCCGGGACAGGGGGCACAATCAGCCCCAGCATTTT. Translation gives CASSRDRGHNQPQHF.

The chain carries TRBV7-2 and TRBJ2-3; TRBD2 agrees at 8 bases. Germline V gene lookup returns CDR1 SGHTA and CDR2 FQGNSA. After removal of 5 bases from V and 3 bases from J, the junction contained 10 bases not matched to a gene. There are 16 residues in the CDR3. The CDR3 coding sequence is TGTGCCAGCAGCACCTCGAGCGGGAGCGTAACAGATACGCAGTATTTT. This translates into CASSTSSGSVTDTQYF. The full variable domain, with the rest looked up from reference TRBV7-2 and TRBJ2-3, is GAGVSQSPSNKVTEKGKDVELRCDPISGHTALYWYRQSLGQGLEFLIYFQGNSAPDKSGLPSDRFSAERTGGSVSTLTIQRTQQEDSAVYLCASSTSSGSVTDTQYFGPGTRLTVL.

The rearrangement links TRBV18 to TRBJ1-1, with D tentatively TRBD1 (6 bases). The CDR3 length is 16 residues. Germline V gene sequence: CDR1 KGHSH, CDR2 LQKENI. Trimming took 4 bases from V and 5 from J, leaving 20 bases between them. The CDR3 spells CASSRTSGVETTEAFF. As DNA, the CDR3 is TGTGCCAGCTCACGTACATCAGGGGTAGAAACGACTGAAGCTTTCTTT.

The rearrangement joins TRBV5-4 to TRBJ1-2; 8 nucleotides align to TRBD1. Germline V gives CDR1 SGHNT, CDR2 YYREEE (reference sequence). This CDR3 is built from 15 residues. Unmatched junction bases numbered 13, after V lost 4 bases and J lost 8 bases. CDR3 nucleotides: TGTGCCAGCAGCGTATGGACAGGGATAATGCGAGGCTACACCTTC. As protein: CASSVWTGIMRGYTF.

This clone has only a few counts. The rearrangement links TRBV5-1 to TRBJ1-2; 9 bases agree with TRBD1. Germline V lookup: CDR1 SGHRS, CDR2 YFSETQ. Trimming took 3 bases from V and 4 from J; bases not matched to a gene: 1. CDR3 length: 13 amino acids. The CDR3, as DNA: TGCGCCAGCAGCTGGGGACAGGGCTATGGCTACACCTTC. Protein sequence: CASSWGQGYGYTF.

This clone was observed once. The chain recombines TRBV5-4 with TRBJ1-2; weak D call: TRBD1 (6 bases). Per the germline V gene, CDR1 is SGHNT and CDR2 is YYREEE (reference sequence). This CDR3 region has 15 residues. The V and J ends lost 4 bases and 2 bases respectively, with 15 bases between them. DNA for the CDR3: TGTGCCAGCAGCCCACAGGGACGGGCAAACTATGGCTACACCTTC. As protein: CASSPQGRANYGYTF.

This clone was observed a single time. The chain carries TRBV20-1 and TRBJ1-1; TRBD1 is a possible D gene (5 bases). The germline gives CDR1 DFQATT, CDR2 SNEGSKA (reference sequence). The CDR3 has 11 amino acids. Trimming cost V 3 bases and J 8 bases, with 10 bases left between them. For the CDR3, the DNA is TGCAGTGCTAGGCGTCGGGGGGAAGCTTTCTTT. Translated: CSARRRGEAFF.

This chain connects TRBV25-1 to TRBJ1-6; D not certain. V lost 2 bases, J lost 0 bases, and 5 bases lay in between. Per germline, CDR1 MGHDK and CDR2 SYGVNS. CDR3 size: 15 residues. CDR3 amino acids: CASSEEGSYNSPLHF. CDR3 bases: TGTGCCAGCAGTGAAGAGGGCTCCTATAATTCACCCCTCCACTTT.

This chain connects TRBV5-5 to TRBJ1-1, with D hard to call. Germline V gene data show CDR1 as SGHKS and CDR2 as YYEKEE (reference sequence). Trimming removed 0 bases at V and 1 base at J, with 7 bases between. The CDR3 covers 14 residues. The CDR3 loop reads CASSLGEENTEAFF. In DNA, the CDR3 is TGTGCCAGCAGCTTGGGAGAGGAGAACACTGAAGCTTTCTTT. The whole variable domain, remainder taken from reference TRBV5-5 and TRBJ1-1, is DAGVTQSPTHLIKTRGQQVTLRCSPISGHKSVSWYQQVLGQGPQFIFQYYEKEERGRGNFPDRFSARQFPNYSSELNVNALLLGDSALYLCASSLGEENTEAFFGQGTRLTVV.

The chain joins TRBV11-3 to TRBJ2-1; 10 nucleotides agree with TRBD2. With 4 bases clipped from V and 0 bases from J, the junction kept 12 bases outside the gene matches. CDR3 length equals 19 residues. Germline CDR1 is SGHNT and CDR2 is YENEEA. CDR3 coding DNA: TGTGCCAGCAGCTCCGGGACTAGCGCCTCTTGGAGCTCCTACAATGAGCAGTTCTTC. Translating it yields CASSSGTSASWSSYNEQFF.

The gene calls are TRBV10-3 and TRBJ1-3; 7 bases map to TRBD1. The CDR3 runs 14 residues. Germline-derived CDR1 and CDR2 are ENHRY and SYGVKD. V was pared by 6 bases and J by 1 base, with 3 bases of the junction left unmatched. CDR3 bases: TGTGCCATCAGAGAGACAGGGTCTGGAAACACCATATATTTT. Encoded protein: CAIRETGSGNTIYF.

The chain uses TRBV30 and TRBJ1-1, with 9 nucleotides matching TRBD1. CDR3 length: 13 amino acids. Germline V lookup: CDR1 GTSNPN, CDR2 SVGIG (reference sequence). The V gene end was trimmed by 4 bases and the J gene end by 5 bases; junction bases not matched to a gene: 5. The CDR3 loop reads CAWMGQGGTEAFF. DNA for the CDR3: TGTGCCTGGATGGGACAGGGAGGAACTGAAGCTTTCTTT.

The rearrangement joins TRBV25-1 to TRBJ1-4; the D gene is possibly TRBD1 (6 bases). CDR3 length: 15 amino acids. Germline CDR1 is MGHDK and CDR2 is SYGVNS. The V gene lost 7 bases and the J gene lost 7 bases, with 19 bases spanning the gap. The CDR3 coding sequence is TGTGCCAGCACCCACACAGGGTTTAGTAGTGAAAAACTGTTTTTT. As protein: CASTHTGFSSEKLFF.

V usage is TRBV12-3 or TRBV12-4 and J usage is TRBJ1-5; D ambiguous. Trimming shortened V by 4 bases and J by 8 bases, and 6 bases separated the two germline ends. The CDR3 covers 11 residues. CDR3 nucleotide sequence: TGTGCCAGCAGTTCTACGGAGCCCCAGCATTTT. Its translation is CASSSTEPQHF.

The V call is TRBV12-5, the J call TRBJ1-2; D perhaps matches TRBD1 (5 bases). This CDR3 is 14 amino acids long. Germline V gene lookup returns CDR1 LGHNT and CDR2 FRNRAP. V lost 1 base and J lost 2, with 8 bases in between. CDR3 in amino acids: CASGLGQTNYGYTF. CDR3 nucleotide sequence: TGTGCTAGTGGTTTGGGACAGACAAACTATGGCTACACCTTC. Based on the CDR3 plus reference TRBV12-5 and TRBJ1-2, the full variable domain is DARVTQTPRHKVTEMGQEVTMRCQPILGHNTVFWYRQTMMQGLELLAYFRNRAPLDDSGMPKDRFSAEMPDATLATLKIQPSEPRDSAVYFCASGLGQTNYGYTFGSGTRLTVV.